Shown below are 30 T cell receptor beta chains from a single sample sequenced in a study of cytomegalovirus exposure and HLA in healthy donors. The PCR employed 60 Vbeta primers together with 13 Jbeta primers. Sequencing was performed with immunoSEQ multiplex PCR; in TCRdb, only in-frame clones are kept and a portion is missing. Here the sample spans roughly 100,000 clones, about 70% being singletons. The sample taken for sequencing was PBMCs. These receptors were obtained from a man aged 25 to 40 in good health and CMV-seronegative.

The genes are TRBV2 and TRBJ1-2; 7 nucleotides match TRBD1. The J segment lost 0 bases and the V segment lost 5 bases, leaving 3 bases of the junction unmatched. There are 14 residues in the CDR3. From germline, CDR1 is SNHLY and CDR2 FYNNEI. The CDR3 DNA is TGTGCCAGCAGTCCGGGACAGCCTAACTATGGCTACACCTTC. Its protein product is CASSPGQPNYGYTF.

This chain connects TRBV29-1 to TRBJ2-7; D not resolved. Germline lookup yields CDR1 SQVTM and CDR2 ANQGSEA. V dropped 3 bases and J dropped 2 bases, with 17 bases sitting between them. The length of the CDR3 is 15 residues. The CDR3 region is CSVDFRKESTYEQYF. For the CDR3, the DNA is TGCAGCGTTGACTTTCGTAAGGAGTCCACCTACGAGCAGTACTTC.

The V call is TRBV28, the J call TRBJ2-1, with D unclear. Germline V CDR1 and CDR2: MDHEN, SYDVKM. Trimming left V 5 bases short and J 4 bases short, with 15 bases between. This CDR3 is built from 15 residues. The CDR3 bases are TGTGCCAGCAGTCGAACACCAGTTTCATACAATGAGCAGTTCTTC. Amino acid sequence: CASSRTPVSYNEQFF.

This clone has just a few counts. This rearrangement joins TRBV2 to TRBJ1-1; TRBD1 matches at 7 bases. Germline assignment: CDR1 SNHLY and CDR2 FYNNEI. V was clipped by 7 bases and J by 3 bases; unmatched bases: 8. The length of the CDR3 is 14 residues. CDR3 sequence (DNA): TGTGCCAGCAAGGGAGAGGGGGCGGACACTGAAGCTTTCTTT. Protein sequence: CASKGEGADTEAFF.

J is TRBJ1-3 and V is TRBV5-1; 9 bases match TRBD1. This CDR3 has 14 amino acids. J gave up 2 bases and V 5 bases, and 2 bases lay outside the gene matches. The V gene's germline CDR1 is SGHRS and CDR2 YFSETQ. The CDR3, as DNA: TGCGCCAGCAGAGGGGACAGGGCTGGAAACACCATATATTTT. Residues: CASRGDRAGNTIYF.

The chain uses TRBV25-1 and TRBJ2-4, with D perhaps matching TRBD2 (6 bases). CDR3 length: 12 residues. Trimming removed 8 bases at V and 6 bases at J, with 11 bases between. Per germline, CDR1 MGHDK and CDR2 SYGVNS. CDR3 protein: CASVGGGNIQYF. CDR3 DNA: TGTGCCAGCGTGGGGGGAGGAAACATTCAGTACTTC.

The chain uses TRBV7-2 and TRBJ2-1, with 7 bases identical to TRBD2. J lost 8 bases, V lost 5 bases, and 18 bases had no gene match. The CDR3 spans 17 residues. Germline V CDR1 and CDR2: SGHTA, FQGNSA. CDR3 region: CASSPRSGTVITDEQFF. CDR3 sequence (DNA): TGTGCCAGCAGCCCGAGAAGCGGGACTGTTATCACGGATGAGCAGTTCTTC.

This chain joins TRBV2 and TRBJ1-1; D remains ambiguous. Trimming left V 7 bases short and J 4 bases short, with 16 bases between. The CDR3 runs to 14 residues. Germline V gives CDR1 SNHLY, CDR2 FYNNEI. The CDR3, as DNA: TGTGCCAGCAAGCCCCTAGGCAGTCCCACTGAAGCTTTCTTT. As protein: CASKPLGSPTEAFF.

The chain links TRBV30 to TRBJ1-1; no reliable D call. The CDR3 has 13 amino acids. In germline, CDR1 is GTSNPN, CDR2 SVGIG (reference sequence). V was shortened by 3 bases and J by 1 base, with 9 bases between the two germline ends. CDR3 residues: CAWREFRNTEAFF. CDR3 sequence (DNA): TGTGCCTGGAGGGAGTTTCGGAACACTGAAGCTTTCTTT.

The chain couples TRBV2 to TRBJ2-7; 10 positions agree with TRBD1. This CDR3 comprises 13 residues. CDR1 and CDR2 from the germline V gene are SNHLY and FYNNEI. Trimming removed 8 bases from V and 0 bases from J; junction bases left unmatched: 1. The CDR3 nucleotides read TGTGCCAGCGGGACAGGGGTCTCCTACGAGCAGTACTTC. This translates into CASGTGVSYEQYF.

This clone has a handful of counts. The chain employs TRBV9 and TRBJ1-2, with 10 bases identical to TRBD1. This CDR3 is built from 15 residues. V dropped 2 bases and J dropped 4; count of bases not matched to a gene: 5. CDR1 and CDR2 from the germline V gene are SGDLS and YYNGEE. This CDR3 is CASSVGTGVIYGYTF. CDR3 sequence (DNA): TGTGCCAGCAGCGTTGGGACAGGGGTGATCTATGGCTACACCTTC.

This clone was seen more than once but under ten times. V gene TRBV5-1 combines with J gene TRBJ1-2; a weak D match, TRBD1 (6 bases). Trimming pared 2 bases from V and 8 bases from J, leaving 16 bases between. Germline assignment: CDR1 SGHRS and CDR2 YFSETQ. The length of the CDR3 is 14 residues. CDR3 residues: CASSLAGGKYGYTF. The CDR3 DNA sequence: TGCGCCAGCAGCTTAGCGGGGGGCAAGTACGGCTACACCTTC.

The CDR3 loop reads CASSPPIRGRAFF. CDR3 DNA sequence: TGTGCCAGCTCACCCCCGATTCGGGGGAGAGCTTTCTTT. V usage is TRBV18 and J usage is TRBJ1-1; a possible D gene is TRBD1 (5 bases). V was cut by 3 bases and J by 10 bases, with 15 bases left in between. There are 13 residues in the CDR3. Germline CDR1 reads KGHSH; CDR2 reads LQKENI.

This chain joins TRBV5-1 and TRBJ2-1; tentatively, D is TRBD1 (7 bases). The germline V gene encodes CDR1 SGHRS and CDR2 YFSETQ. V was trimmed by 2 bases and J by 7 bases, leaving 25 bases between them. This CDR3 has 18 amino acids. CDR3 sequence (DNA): TGCGCCAGCAGCTTTCCGGGGGACCACAGGGGAAGTTTGAATGAGCAGTTCTTC. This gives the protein CASSFPGDHRGSLNEQFF.

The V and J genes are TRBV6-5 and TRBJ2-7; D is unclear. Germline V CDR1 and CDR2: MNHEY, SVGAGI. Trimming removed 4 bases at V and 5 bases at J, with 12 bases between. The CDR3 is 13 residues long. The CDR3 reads CASSLSSHNEQYF. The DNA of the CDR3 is TGTGCCAGCAGTTTATCTAGTCACAACGAGCAGTACTTC.

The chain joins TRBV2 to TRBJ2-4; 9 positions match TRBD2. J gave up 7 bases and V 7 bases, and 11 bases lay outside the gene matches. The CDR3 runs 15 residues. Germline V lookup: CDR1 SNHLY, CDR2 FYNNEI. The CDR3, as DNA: TGTGCCAGCACAAGGGGGGGACTAGCTCCGAACATTCAGTACTTC. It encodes CASTRGGLAPNIQYF.

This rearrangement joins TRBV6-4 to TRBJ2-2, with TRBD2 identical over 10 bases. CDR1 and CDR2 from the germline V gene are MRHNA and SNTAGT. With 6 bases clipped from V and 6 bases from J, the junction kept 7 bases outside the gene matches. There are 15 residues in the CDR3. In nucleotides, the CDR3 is TGTGCCAGCAGCCCTAGCGGGAGATCGCCCGGGGAGCTGTTTTTT. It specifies CASSPSGRSPGELFF.

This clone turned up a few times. CDR3 nucleotide sequence: TGTGCCAGCAGTGAAGGGGGGACTAGCTCCTACGAGCAGTACTTC. Residues: CASSEGGTSSYEQYF. This rearrangement joins TRBV6-1 to TRBJ2-7; 8 nucleotides align to TRBD2. The V segment lost 1 base and the J segment 0 bases; nucleotides outside the gene matches: 2. The CDR3 runs 15 residues. The V gene's germline CDR1 is MNHNS and CDR2 SASEGT.

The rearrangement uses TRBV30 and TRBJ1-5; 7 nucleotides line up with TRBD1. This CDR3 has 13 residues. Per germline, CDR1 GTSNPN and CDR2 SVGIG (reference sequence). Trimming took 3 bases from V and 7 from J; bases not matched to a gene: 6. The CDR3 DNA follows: TGTGCCTGGAGCAGGGGGAATCGACAGCCCCAGCATTTT. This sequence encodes CAWSRGNRQPQHF.

Here the CDR3 reads CATSPGSKNIQYF. Here the CDR3 DNA reads TGTGCCACCTCCCCCGGTTCCAAAAACATTCAGTACTTC. The gene calls are TRBV6-6 and TRBJ2-4; D call uncertain. The V gene's germline CDR1 is MNHNY and CDR2 SVGAGI (reference sequence). V was clipped by 10 bases and J by 2 bases, with 12 bases between them. The CDR3 loop spans 13 amino acids.

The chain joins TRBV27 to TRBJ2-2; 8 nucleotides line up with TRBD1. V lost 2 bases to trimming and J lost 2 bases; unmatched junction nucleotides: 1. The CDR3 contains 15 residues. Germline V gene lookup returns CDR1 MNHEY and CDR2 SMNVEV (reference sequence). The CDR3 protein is CASSLDRGNTGELFF. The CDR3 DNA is TGTGCCAGCAGTTTAGACAGGGGCAACACCGGGGAGCTGTTTTTT.

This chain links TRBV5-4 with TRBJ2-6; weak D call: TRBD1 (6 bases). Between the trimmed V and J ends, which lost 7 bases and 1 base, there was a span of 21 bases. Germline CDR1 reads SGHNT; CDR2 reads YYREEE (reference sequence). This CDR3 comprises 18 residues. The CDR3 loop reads CASQGSGGKASGANVLTF. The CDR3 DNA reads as TGTGCCAGCCAGGGGTCTGGGGGCAAAGCTTCTGGGGCCAACGTCCTGACTTTC.

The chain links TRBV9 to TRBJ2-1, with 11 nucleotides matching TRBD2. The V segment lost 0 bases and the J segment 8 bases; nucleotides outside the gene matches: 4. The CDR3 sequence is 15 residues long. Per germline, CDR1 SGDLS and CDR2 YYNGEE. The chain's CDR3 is CASSVGTSGSDEQFF. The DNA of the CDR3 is TGTGCCAGCAGCGTAGGCACTAGCGGGAGCGATGAGCAGTTCTTC.

CDR3 sequence reads: CASSLGGTYEKLFF. In nucleotides, the CDR3 is TGCGCCAGCAGCTTGGGAGGGACATATGAAAAACTGTTTTTT. This chain joins TRBV5-1 and TRBJ1-4; D might be TRBD1 (6 bases). CDR3 length: 14 amino acids. Trimming stripped 0 bases from V and 6 bases from J, with 9 bases between. Per the germline V gene, CDR1 is SGHRS and CDR2 is YFSETQ. Full variable domain (missing parts from reference TRBV5-1 and TRBJ1-4): KAGVTQTPRYLIKTRGQQVTLSCSPISGHRSVSWYQQTPGQGLQFLFEYFSETQRNKGNFPGRFSGRQFSNSRSEMNVSTLELGDSALYLCASSLGGTYEKLFFGSGTQLSVL.

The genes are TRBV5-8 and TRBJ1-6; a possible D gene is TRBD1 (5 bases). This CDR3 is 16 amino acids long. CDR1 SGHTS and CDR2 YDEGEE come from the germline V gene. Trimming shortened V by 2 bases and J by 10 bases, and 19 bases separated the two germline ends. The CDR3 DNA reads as TGTGCCAGCAGCTTAACCCTTGGCAGGGATAGCTCACCCCTCCACTTT. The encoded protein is CASSLTLGRDSSPLHF.

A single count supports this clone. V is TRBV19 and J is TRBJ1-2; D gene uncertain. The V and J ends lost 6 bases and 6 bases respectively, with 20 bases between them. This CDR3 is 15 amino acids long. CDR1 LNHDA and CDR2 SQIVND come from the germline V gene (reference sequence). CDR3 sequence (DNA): TGTGCCAGTAGGCCCCGGGGAGGGCTTTCAGATGGCTACACCTTC. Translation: CASRPRGGLSDGYTF.

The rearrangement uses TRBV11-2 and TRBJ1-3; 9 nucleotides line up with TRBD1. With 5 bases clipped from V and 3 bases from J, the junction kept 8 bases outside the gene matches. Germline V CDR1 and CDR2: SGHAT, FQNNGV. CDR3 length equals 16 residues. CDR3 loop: CASSQYTGGLGNTIYF. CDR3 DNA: TGTGCCAGCAGCCAGTACACAGGGGGCCTTGGAAACACCATATATTTT. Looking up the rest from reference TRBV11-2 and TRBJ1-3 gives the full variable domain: EAGVAQSPRYKIIEKRQSVAFWCNPISGHATLYWYQQILGQGPKLLIQFQNNGVVDDSQLPKDRFSAERLKGVDSTLKIQPAKLEDSAVYLCASSQYTGGLGNTIYFGEGSWLTVV.

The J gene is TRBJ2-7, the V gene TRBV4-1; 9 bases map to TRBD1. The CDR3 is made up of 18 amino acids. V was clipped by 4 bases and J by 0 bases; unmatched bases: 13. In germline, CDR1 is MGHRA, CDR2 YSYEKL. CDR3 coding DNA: TGCGCCAGCAGCCTTCTCGCACAGGGGGCCGGAAACTCCTACGAGCAGTACTTC. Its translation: CASSLLAQGAGNSYEQYF.

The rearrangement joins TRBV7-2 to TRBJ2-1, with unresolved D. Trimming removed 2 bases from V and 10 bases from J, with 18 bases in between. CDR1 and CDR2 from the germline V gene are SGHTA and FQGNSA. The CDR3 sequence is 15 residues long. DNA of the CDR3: TGTGCCAGCAGCTTATATGTCCTTACTAACTCCGAGCAGTTCTTC. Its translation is CASSLYVLTNSEQFF.

Written as DNA, the CDR3 is TGTGCCAGCAGCTTAGGGGCGGGAGGAGAGGGATACAATGAGCAGTTCTTC. It codes for CASSLGAGGEGYNEQFF. The V call is TRBV7-9, the J call TRBJ2-1, with 8 nucleotides matching TRBD2. The CDR3 has 17 amino acids. Germline CDR1 and CDR2: SEHNR and FQNEAQ (reference sequence). J lost 4 bases, V lost 1 base, and 9 bases had no gene match.